The sequence of this TCR beta chain was determined in a study of graft-versus-host responses after intestinal transplantation. Comment on this clone: Its antigen is unknown.

Sequencing used immunoSEQ multiplex PCR; TCRdb keeps in-frame clones, though not all of them. The sample yields about 86,000 clones, 90% to 95% seen once. V was trimmed by 1 base and J by 3 bases, leaving 10 bases between them. The CDR3 runs to 14 residues. From germline, CDR1 is GTSNPN and CDR2 SVGIG (reference sequence). The V and J genes are TRBV30 and TRBJ1-5; D ambiguous. This clonotype was obtained from a human donor who received an intestinal transplant. The sequencing here drew on unstimulated CD8+ T cells sorted from spleen or lymph node cells, taken before intestinal transplant. CDR3 sequence reads: CAWSDLGVNQPQHF. The CDR3 DNA sequence: TGTGCCTGGAGTGACCTCGGGGTCAATCAGCCCCAGCATTTT.